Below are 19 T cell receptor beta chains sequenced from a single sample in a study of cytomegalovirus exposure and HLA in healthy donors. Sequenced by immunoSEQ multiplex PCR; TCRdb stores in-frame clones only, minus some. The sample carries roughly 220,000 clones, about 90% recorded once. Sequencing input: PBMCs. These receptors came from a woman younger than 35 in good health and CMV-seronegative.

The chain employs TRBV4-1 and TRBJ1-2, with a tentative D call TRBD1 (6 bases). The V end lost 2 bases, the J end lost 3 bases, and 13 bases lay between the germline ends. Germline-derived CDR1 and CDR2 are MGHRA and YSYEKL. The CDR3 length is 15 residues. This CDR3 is CASSQNPGAHYGYTF. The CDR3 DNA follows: TGCGCCAGCAGCCAAAACCCAGGGGCCCACTATGGCTACACCTTC.

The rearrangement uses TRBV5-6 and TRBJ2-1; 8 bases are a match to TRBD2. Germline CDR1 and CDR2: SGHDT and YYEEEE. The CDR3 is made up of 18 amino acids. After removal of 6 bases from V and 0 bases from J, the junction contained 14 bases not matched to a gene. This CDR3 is CASTRSLGRGVSYNEQFF. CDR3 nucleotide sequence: TGTGCCAGCACCCGAAGTCTCGGGAGGGGTGTCTCCTACAATGAGCAGTTCTTC.

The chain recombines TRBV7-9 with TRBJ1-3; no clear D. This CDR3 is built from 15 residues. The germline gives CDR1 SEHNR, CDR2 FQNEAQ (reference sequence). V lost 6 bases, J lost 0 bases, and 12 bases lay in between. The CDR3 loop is CASSPTVTSGNTIYF. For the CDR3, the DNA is TGTGCCAGCAGTCCTACCGTTACCTCTGGAAACACCATATATTTT.

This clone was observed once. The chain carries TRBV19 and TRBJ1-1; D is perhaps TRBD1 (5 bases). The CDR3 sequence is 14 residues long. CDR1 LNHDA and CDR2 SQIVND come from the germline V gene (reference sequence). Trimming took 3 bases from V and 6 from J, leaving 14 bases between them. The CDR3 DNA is TGTGCCAGTAGTATTGGAGAAGGGGTTTCTGAAGCTTTCTTT. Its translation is CASSIGEGVSEAFF.

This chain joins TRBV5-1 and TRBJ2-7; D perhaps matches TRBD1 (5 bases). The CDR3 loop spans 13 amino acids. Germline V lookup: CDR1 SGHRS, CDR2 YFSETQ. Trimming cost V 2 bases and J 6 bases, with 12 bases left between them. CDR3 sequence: CASSFSGPIEQYF. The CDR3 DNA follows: TGCGCCAGCAGCTTTTCAGGGCCTATCGAGCAGTACTTC.

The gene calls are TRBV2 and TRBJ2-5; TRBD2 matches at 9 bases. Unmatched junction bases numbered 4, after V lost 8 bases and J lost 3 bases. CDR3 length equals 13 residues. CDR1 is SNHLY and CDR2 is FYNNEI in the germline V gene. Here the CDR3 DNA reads TGTGCCAGCTGGGCTAGCGGGGAAGAGACCCAGTACTTC. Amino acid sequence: CASWASGEETQYF.

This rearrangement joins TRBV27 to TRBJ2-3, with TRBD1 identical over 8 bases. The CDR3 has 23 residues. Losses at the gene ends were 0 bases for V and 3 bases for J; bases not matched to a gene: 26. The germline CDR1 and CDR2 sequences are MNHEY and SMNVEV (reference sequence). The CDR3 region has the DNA TGTGCCAGCAGTTTATCGATCCCGGGGTTAGGGGTAGGACAGGGTGTCCCTACAGATACGCAGTATTTT. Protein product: CASSLSIPGLGVGQGVPTDTQYF.

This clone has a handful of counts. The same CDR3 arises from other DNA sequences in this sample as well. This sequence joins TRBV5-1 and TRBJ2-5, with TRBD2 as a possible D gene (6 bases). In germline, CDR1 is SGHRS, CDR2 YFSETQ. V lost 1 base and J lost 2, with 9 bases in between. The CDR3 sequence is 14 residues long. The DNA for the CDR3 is TGCGCCAGCAGCTTGTCCGGGAGACAAGAGACCCAGTACTTC. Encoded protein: CASSLSGRQETQYF.

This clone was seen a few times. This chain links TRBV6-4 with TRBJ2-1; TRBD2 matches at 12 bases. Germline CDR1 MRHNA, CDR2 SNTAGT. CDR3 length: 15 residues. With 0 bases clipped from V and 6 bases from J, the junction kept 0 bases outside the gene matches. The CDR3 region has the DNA TGTGCCAGCAGTGACTCGACTAGCGGGAGCAATGAGCAGTTCTTC. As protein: CASSDSTSGSNEQFF.

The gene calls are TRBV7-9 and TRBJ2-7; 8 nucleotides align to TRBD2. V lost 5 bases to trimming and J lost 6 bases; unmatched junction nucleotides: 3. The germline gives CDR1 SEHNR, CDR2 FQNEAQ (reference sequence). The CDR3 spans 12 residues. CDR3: CASSQTSAEQYF. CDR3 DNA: TGTGCCAGCAGCCAGACTAGCGCCGAGCAGTACTTC.

In nucleotides, the CDR3 is TGTGCCAGCAGCCAGGACAGTTTGAATGAAAAACTGTTTTTT. Protein product: CASSQDSLNEKLFF. This rearrangement joins TRBV13 to TRBJ1-4; TRBD1 is a possible D gene (6 bases). CDR3 length: 14 amino acids. Germline CDR1 PRHDT, CDR2 FYEKMQ (reference sequence). The ends were cut back, 5 bases at V and 5 bases at J, with 12 bases in the middle.

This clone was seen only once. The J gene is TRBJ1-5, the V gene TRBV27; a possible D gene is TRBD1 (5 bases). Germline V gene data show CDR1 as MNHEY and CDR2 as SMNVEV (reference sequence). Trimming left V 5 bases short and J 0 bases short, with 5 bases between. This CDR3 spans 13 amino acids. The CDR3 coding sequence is TGTGCCAGCAGTGACAGTAGCAATCAGCCCCAGCATTTT. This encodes CASSDSSNQPQHF.

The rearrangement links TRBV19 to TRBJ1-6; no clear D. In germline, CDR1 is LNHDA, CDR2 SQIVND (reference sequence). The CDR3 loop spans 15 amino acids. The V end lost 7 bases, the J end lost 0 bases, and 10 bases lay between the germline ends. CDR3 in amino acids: CASKQQSSYNSPLHF. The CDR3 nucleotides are TGTGCCAGTAAACAGCAAAGCTCCTATAATTCACCCCTCCACTTT. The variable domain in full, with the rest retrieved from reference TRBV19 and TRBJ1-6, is DGGITQSPKYLFRKEGQNVTLSCEQNLNHDAMYWYRQDPGQGLRLIYYSQIVNDFQKGDIAEGYSVSREKKESFPLTVTSAQKNPTAFYLCASKQQSSYNSPLHFGNGTRLTVT.

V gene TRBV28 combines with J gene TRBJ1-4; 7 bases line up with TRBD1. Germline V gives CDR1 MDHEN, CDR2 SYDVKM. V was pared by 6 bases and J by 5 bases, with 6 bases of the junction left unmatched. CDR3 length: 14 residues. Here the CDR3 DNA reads TGTGCCAGCAGGGAGACAGGGACGAATGAAAAACTGTTTTTT. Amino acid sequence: CASRETGTNEKLFF.

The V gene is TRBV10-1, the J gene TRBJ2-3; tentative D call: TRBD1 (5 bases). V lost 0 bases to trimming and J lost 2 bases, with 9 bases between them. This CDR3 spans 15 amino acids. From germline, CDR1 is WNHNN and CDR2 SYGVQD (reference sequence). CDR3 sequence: CASSESLGDTDTQYF. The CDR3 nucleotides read TGCGCCAGCAGTGAGTCCTTAGGGGACACAGATACGCAGTATTTT.

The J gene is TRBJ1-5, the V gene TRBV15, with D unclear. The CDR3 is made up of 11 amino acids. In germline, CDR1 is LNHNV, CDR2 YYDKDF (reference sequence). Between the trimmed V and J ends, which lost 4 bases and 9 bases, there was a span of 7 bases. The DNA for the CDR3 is TGTGCCACCAGCATTGCGGCGCCCCAGCATTTT. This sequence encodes CATSIAAPQHF.

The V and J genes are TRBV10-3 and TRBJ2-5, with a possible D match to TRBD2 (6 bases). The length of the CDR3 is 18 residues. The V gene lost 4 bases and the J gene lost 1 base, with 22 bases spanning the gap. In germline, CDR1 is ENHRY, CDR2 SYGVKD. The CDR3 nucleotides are TGTGCCATCAGTGGACCGACCACTAGCCCAACGCTCCAAGAGACCCAGTACTTC. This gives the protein CAISGPTTSPTLQETQYF.

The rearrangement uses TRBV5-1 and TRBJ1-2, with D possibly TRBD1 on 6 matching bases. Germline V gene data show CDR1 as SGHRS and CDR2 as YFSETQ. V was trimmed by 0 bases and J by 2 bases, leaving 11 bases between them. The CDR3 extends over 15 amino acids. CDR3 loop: CASSLVIGQNYGYTF. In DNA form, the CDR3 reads TGCGCCAGCAGCTTGGTCATCGGACAGAACTATGGCTACACCTTC.

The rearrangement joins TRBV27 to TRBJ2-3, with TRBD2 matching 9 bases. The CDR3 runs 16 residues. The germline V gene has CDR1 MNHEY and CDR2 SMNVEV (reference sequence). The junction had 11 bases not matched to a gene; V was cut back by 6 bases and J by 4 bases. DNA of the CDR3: TGTGCCAGCAGGTACGGGTCAGCGGGAGGAGCAGATACGCAGTATTTT. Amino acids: CASRYGSAGGADTQYF.